The 5 T cell receptor beta chains listed next were all sequenced from one sample in a study of blood T cell repertoires in COVID-19. The repertoire was sequenced with immunoSEQ multiplex PCR; TCRdb's copy has only in-frame clones and lacks some. The sample yields around 150,000 clones, about 84% seen once. Source material: peripheral blood. The receptors derive from a woman in her 50s with acute or convalescent COVID-19.

The V and J genes are TRBV4-1 and TRBJ2-7; TRBD2 agrees at 10 bases. After removal of 0 bases from V and 3 bases from J, the junction contained 8 bases not matched to a gene. This CDR3 contains 17 residues. Germline V gives CDR1 MGHRA, CDR2 YSYEKL. The CDR3 DNA follows: TGCGCCAGCAGCCAAGACGAAATAAGCGGGGGGGGCTACGAGCAGTACTTC. Translated, it gives CASSQDEISGGGYEQYF.

V and J are TRBV2 and TRBJ1-1; D gene ambiguous. Trimming took 10 bases from V and 8 from J, leaving 14 bases between them. The CDR3 is 11 residues long. Germline V lookup: CDR1 SNHLY, CDR2 FYNNEI. CDR3 loop: CAILHSPEAFF. As DNA, the CDR3 is TGTGCCATCCTACACAGCCCCGAAGCTTTCTTT.

The rearrangement uses TRBV27 and TRBJ2-2, with 9 bases that match TRBD1. V trimming: 4 bases; J trimming: 7 bases; junction bases outside the gene matches: 10. CDR3 length: 16 amino acids. Germline CDR1 reads MNHEY; CDR2 reads SMNVEV (reference sequence). The CDR3 coding sequence is TGTGCCAGCAGTTACCTCGGGACAGGGCAGAGCGGGGAGCTGTTTTTT. Translating it yields CASSYLGTGQSGELFF.

CDR3: CASSYIRGRAFF. The CDR3 nucleotides read TGTGCCAGCAGTTACATCAGGGGGCGAGCTTTCTTT. V usage is TRBV6-5 and J usage is TRBJ1-1; 8 bases are a match to TRBD1. The CDR3 totals 12 residues. The ends lost 2 bases at V and 10 bases at J; junction bases unmatched: 3. Germline lookup yields CDR1 MNHEY and CDR2 SVGAGI.

V gene TRBV19 combines with J gene TRBJ2-6, with D possibly TRBD1 on 5 matching bases. The V gene lost 6 bases and the J gene lost 0 bases, with 9 bases spanning the gap. This CDR3 region has 15 residues. Germline V gives CDR1 LNHDA, CDR2 SQIVND (reference sequence). The CDR3 reads CASSADSSGANVLTF. DNA of the CDR3: TGTGCCAGTAGCGCCGACAGCTCTGGGGCCAACGTCCTGACTTTC.